A single sample gave rise to the 9 T cell receptor beta chains below, sequenced in a study of blood T cell repertoires in COVID-19. The protocol was immunoSEQ multiplex PCR, while the TCRdb copy is restricted to in-frame clones and leaves out a portion. The sample carries about 100,000 clones, 84% recorded once. The sample taken for sequencing was peripheral blood. These receptors all stem from a man aged 70 or older with active or convalescent COVID-19.

The CDR3 sequence: CASSAGLTSSGNTIYF. As DNA, the CDR3 is TGTGCCAGCAGCGCAGGACTTACGAGCTCTGGAAACACCATATATTTT. This chain connects TRBV9 to TRBJ1-3; D unclear. CDR3 length: 16 amino acids. Germline CDR1 and CDR2: SGDLS and YYNGEE. V shed 3 bases and J shed 0 bases, with 13 bases lying between them.

The chain employs TRBV7-2 and TRBJ2-7, with D unclear. The CDR3 is 13 amino acids. Looked up from germline, CDR1 is SGHTA and CDR2 is FQGNSA. V lost 3 bases to trimming and J lost 3 bases, with 9 bases between them. The CDR3 sequence: CASSLGNNYEQYF. The DNA for the CDR3 is TGTGCCAGCAGCTTGGGCAATAACTACGAGCAGTACTTC.

V usage is TRBV5-1 and J usage is TRBJ2-7; 7 positions match TRBD1. Per the germline V gene, CDR1 is SGHRS and CDR2 is YFSETQ. This CDR3 comprises 14 residues. Germline trimming cut 6 bases from V and 7 bases from J; bases unmatched to any gene: 13. The CDR3 here is CASNSHRGMGEQYF. Here the CDR3 DNA reads TGCGCCAGCAACTCCCACAGGGGAATGGGGGAGCAGTACTTC.

The chain uses TRBV19 and TRBJ2-5; TRBD2 matches 7 bases. V lost 1 base and J lost 5; bases outside the gene matches: 1. The CDR3 loop spans 13 amino acids. Germline-derived CDR1 and CDR2 are LNHDA and SQIVND (reference sequence). CDR3 coding DNA: TGTGCCAGTAGTATAGTGGGAGGGGAGACCCAGTACTTC. Residues: CASSIVGGETQYF.

The sample holds a few counts of this clone. CDR3: CASSLDAGTSGWGIQYF. The CDR3 DNA is TGTGCCAGCAGTCTAGACGCCGGGACTAGCGGTTGGGGGATCCAGTACTTC. The V and J genes are TRBV28 and TRBJ2-5, with 11 bases fitting TRBD2. The CDR3 is made up of 17 amino acids. The V gene's germline CDR1 is MDHEN and CDR2 SYDVKM. V was pared by 5 bases and J by 10 bases, with 18 bases of the junction left unmatched.

V gene TRBV2 combines with J gene TRBJ1-6, with TRBD1 matching 8 bases. The junction had 14 bases not matched to a gene; V was cut back by 11 bases and J by 14 bases. The CDR3 spans 13 residues. Germline V CDR1 and CDR2: SNHLY, FYNNEI. The CDR3 loop is CACRTGLEGALHF. In nucleotides, the CDR3 is TGTGCCTGCCGGACAGGGTTGGAAGGAGCCCTCCACTTT.

The chain is built from TRBV2 and TRBJ2-1, with a possible D match to TRBD1 (5 bases). Between the trimmed V and J ends, which lost 5 bases and 2 bases, there was a span of 10 bases. CDR3 length: 14 residues. Germline V gene sequence: CDR1 SNHLY, CDR2 FYNNEI. The CDR3 DNA reads as TGTGCCAGCAGTACAATAGGGGCCTACAATGAGCAGTTCTTC. Translated, it gives CASSTIGAYNEQFF.

J is TRBJ2-7 and V is TRBV5-5; 9 bases map to TRBD1. The V and J ends lost 2 bases and 6 bases, in that order; junction bases with no gene match: 9. Germline V lookup: CDR1 SGHKS, CDR2 YYEKEE (reference sequence). The CDR3 runs to 15 residues. In DNA, the CDR3 is TGTGCCAGCAGCTTAGACAGGGGGTCCTACGTCGAGCAGTACTTC. Protein: CASSLDRGSYVEQYF.

The CDR3 bases are TGTGCCATCAATTACTCTGGGGCCAACGTCCTGACTTTC. It yields the protein CAINYSGANVLTF. The chain links TRBV10-3 to TRBJ2-6; D gene ambiguous. Germline-derived CDR1 and CDR2 are ENHRY and SYGVKD. V was clipped by 7 bases and J by 0 bases, with 4 bases between them. CDR3 length: 13 amino acids.